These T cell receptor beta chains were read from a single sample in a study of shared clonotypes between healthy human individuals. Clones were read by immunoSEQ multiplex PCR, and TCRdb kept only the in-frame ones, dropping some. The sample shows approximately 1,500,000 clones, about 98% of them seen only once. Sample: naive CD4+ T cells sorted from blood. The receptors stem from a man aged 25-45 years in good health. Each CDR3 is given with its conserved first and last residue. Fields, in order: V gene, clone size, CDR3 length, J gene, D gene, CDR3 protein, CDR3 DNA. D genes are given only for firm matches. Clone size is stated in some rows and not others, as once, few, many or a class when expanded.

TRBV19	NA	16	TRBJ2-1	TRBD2	CASRVGTSGAYNEQFF	TGTGCCAGTAGGGTTGGGACTAGCGGGGCCTACAATGAGCAGTTCTTC
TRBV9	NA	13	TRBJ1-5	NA	CASSVEQNQPQHF	TGTGCCAGCAGCGTAGAGCAGAATCAGCCCCAGCATTTT
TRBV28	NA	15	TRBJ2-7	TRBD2	CASRGSLAGPYEQYF	TGTGCCAGCAGAGGAAGCCTAGCGGGGCCCTACGAGCAGTACTTC
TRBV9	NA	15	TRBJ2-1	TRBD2	CASSVGLAGRNEQFF	TGTGCCAGCAGCGTAGGGCTAGCGGGACGGAATGAGCAGTTCTTC
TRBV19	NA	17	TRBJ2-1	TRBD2	CASSTRSLAGRYNEQFF	TGTGCCAGTAGTACGCGCTCACTAGCGGGACGCTACAATGAGCAGTTCTTC
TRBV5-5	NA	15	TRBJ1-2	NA	CASSLVAGVGDGYTF	TGTGCCAGCAGCTTGGTGGCAGGGGTAGGCGATGGCTACACCTTC
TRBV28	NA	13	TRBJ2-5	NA	CASSLSGEETQYF	TGTGCCAGCAGTTTGTCCGGGGAAGAGACCCAGTACTTC
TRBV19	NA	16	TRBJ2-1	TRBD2	CASSILLGGGRDEQFF	TGTGCCAGTAGTATCCTCCTCGGGGGCGGGAGGGATGAGCAGTTCTTC
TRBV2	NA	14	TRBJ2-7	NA	CASYDPGIVYEQYF	TGTGCCAGCTATGACCCAGGGATCGTCTACGAGCAGTACTTC
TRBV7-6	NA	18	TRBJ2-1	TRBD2	CASSQAPLAGPYFYEQFF	TGTGCCAGCAGCCAAGCGCCCCTAGCGGGCCCCTACTTCTATGAGCAGTTCTTC
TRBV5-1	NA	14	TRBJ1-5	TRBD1	CASSPGQGGQPQHF	TGCGCCAGCAGCCCCGGACAGGGAGGACAGCCCCAGCATTTT
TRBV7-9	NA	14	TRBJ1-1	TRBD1	CASSFGQGGTEAFF	TGTGCCAGCAGCTTCGGACAGGGCGGCACTGAAGCTTTCTTT
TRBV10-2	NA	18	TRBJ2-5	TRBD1	CASSESNLGQAIQETQYF	TGCGCCAGCAGTGAGTCGAATTTGGGACAGGCAATCCAAGAGACCCAGTACTTC
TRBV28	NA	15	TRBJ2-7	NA	CASSRRVGPLGEQYF	TGTGCCAGCAGCCGCCGGGTCGGACCACTAGGTGAGCAGTACTTC
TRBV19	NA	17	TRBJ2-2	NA	CASSFLTAPLRSGELFF	TGTGCCAGTAGTTTCCTCACCGCACCGCTACGGTCCGGGGAGCTGTTTTTT
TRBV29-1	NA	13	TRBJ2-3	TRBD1	CSTRDRFLDTQYF	TGCAGCACCCGGGACAGGTTTTTAGATACGCAGTATTTT
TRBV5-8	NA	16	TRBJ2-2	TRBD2	CASSWGLAAVTEELFF	TGTGCCAGCAGCTGGGGACTAGCGGCTGTCACCGAGGAGCTGTTTTTT
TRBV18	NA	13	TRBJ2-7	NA	CASSPISSAEQYF	TGTGCCAGCTCACCAATCTCGTCTGCCGAGCAGTACTTC
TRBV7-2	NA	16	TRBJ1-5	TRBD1	CASSASRDRGNQPQHF	TGTGCCAGCAGCGCGAGCCGGGACAGGGGCAATCAGCCCCAGCATTTT
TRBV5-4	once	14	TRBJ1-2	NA	CASSLGEGFLGYTF	TGTGCCAGCAGCTTGGGAGAGGGATTTCTCGGCTACACCTTC
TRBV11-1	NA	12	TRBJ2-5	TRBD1	CASKGQEETQYF	TGTGCCAGCAAAGGACAGGAAGAGACCCAGTACTTC
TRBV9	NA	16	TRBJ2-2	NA	CASSVYPVGNTGELFF	TGTGCCAGCAGCGTTTATCCGGTAGGGAACACCGGGGAGCTGTTTTTT
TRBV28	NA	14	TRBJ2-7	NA	CASTTQGRTYEQYF	TGTGCCAGCACCACCCAGGGTCGGACCTACGAGCAGTACTTC
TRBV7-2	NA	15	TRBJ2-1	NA	CASSLGRTDYNEQFF	TGTGCCAGCAGCTTAGGTCGGACTGATTACAATGAGCAGTTCTTC
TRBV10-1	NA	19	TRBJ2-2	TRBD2	CASSDRPTSGRAAAGELFF	TGCGCCAGCAGTGACCGCCCGACTAGCGGGAGGGCCGCGGCCGGGGAGCTGTTTTTT
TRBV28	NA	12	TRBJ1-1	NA	CASSLSRGEAFF	TGTGCCAGCAGTTTATCGCGCGGAGAAGCTTTCTTT
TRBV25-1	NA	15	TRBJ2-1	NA	CASSYGIRAQDEQFF	TGTGCCAGCAGTTATGGGATAAGGGCCCAGGATGAGCAGTTCTTC
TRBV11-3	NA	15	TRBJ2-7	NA	CASSPTGLDSYEQYF	TGTGCCAGCAGTCCGACAGGTTTAGACTCCTACGAGCAGTACTTC
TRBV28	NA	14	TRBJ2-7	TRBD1	CASLGQGHSYEQYF	TGTGCCAGCCTTGGACAGGGGCACTCCTACGAGCAGTACTTC
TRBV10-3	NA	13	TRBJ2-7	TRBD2	CAASGTSDYEQYF	TGTGCCGCCAGCGGGACTAGCGACTACGAGCAGTACTTC
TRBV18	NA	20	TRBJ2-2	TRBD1	CASSPPSTGGTYANTGELFF	TGTGCCAGCTCACCACCTTCTACAGGGGGCACATACGCGAACACCGGGGAGCTGTTTTTT
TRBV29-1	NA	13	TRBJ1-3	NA	CSVGESPGNTIYF	TGCAGCGTAGGGGAATCCCCTGGAAACACCATATATTTT
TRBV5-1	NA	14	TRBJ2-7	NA	CASSLGPSSYEQYF	TGCGCCAGCAGCTTGGGACCGAGCTCCTACGAGCAGTACTTC
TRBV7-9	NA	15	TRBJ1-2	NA	CASSSGPRNNYGYTF	TGTGCCAGCAGCTCCGGACCCAGAAACAACTATGGCTACACCTTC
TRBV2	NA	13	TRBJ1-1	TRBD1	CASSGQENTEAFF	TGTGCCAGCAGCGGACAGGAGAACACTGAAGCTTTCTTT
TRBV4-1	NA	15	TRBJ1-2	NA	CASSQEGGKKGGYTF	TGCGCCAGCAGCCAAGAAGGTGGGAAGAAGGGTGGCTACACCTTC
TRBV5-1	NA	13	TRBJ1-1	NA	CASSPGGDTEAFF	TGCGCCAGCAGCCCAGGTGGGGACACTGAAGCTTTCTTT
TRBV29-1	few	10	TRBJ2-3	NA	CSVDTDTQYF	TGCAGCGTTGATACGGATACGCAGTATTTT
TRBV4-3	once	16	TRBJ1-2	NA	CASSQVRSGSGYGYTF	TGCGCCAGCAGCCAAGTTCGGTCAGGCAGCGGCTATGGCTACACCTTC
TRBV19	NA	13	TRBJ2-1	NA	CASSRDGYNEQFF	TGTGCCAGTAGTCGAGACGGTTACAATGAGCAGTTCTTC
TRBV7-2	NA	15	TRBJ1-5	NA	CASSSTRRGNQPQHF	TGTGCCAGCAGCTCCACTAGGCGGGGCAATCAGCCCCAGCATTTT
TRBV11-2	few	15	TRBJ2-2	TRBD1	CASSWGTGDTGELFF	TGTGCCAGCAGCTGGGGGACAGGTGACACCGGGGAGCTGTTTTTT
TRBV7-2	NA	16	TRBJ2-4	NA	CASSLASWGLLNIQYF	TGTGCCAGCAGCTTAGCTTCTTGGGGCCTTTTGAACATTCAGTACTTC
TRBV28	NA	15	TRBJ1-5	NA	CASSFRVGGNQPQHF	TGTGCCAGCAGTTTTCGGGTGGGGGGCAATCAGCCCCAGCATTTT
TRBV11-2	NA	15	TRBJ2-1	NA	CASSRAGLDNNEQFF	TGTGCCAGCAGCCGAGCCGGGCTAGATAACAATGAGCAGTTCTTC
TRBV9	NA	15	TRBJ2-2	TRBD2	CASTEGREYTGELFF	TGTGCCAGCACGGAGGGGAGGGAGTACACCGGGGAGCTGTTTTTT
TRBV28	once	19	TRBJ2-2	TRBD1	CASSLSTAGTGTNTGELFF	TGTGCCAGCAGCCTCAGTACCGCCGGGACAGGGACGAACACCGGGGAGCTGTTTTTT
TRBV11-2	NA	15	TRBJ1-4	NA	CASSLSSGWGEKLFF	TGTGCCAGCAGCTTAAGTTCGGGGTGGGGTGAAAAACTGTTTTTT
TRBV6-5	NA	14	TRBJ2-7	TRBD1	CATAQNRGAYEQYF	TGTGCCACCGCCCAGAACAGGGGAGCCTACGAGCAGTACTTC
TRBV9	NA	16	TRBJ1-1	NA	CASSVGGNRLTTEAFF	TGTGCCAGCAGCGTAGGCGGGAATAGACTGACCACTGAAGCTTTCTTT
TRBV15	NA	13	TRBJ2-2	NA	CATSGRTTGELFF	TGTGCCACCAGCGGGAGAACCACCGGGGAGCTGTTTTTT